This TCR beta chain derives from a study of neurological immune-mediated disorders. This clonotype was detected many times. TCRdb used MiXCR to reprocess the 5' RACE reads, holding one entry per CDR3 protein. The sample has about 21,000 distinct CDR3 sequences, approximately 6.6% seen once. CDR3 length equals 15 residues. The J segment lost 3 bases and the V segment lost 3 bases, leaving 4 bases of the junction unmatched. This receptor was identified in a young man in good health. V gene TRBV12-3 or TRBV12-4 combines with J gene TRBJ1-1, with 10 bases identical to TRBD1. The specimen sequenced was CD8+ T cells from blood. The CDR3 region is CASSFLGQGDTEAFF. The CDR3 DNA is TGTGCCAGCAGTTTCCTAGGACAGGGGGACACTGAAGCTTTCTTT.